This T cell receptor beta chain was sequenced in a study of T cells in Graves' hyperthyroidism and ophthalmopathy. RNA transcripts were the template for amplifying TCR beta CDR3 regions. An initial round of RT-PCR targeting the TCR CDR3 relied on the HTBI primer set. TCRdb called the multiplex PCR reads again in MiXCR, with one record for every CDR3 protein. The data show nearly 750,000 distinct CDR3 sequences, around a third seen once. Trimming took 8 bases from V and 0 from J; bases not matched to a gene: 13. Germline V gene lookup returns CDR1 SGHTA and CDR2 FQGNSA. This CDR3 has 16 residues. This clonotype was sampled from a woman aged 40-49 years with Graves' hyperthyroidism. This chain connects TRBV7-2 to TRBJ2-7, with 7 bases fitting TRBD2. What was sequenced was blood. CDR3 protein: CASSPWSSGASYEQYF. As DNA, the CDR3 is TGTGCCAGCTCACCATGGTCTAGCGGAGCCTCCTACGAGCAGTACTTC.